This T cell receptor beta chain was obtained from a study of blood T cell repertoires in COVID-19. The repertoire was sequenced with immunoSEQ multiplex PCR; TCRdb's copy has only in-frame clones and lacks some. The data show some 210,000 clones, 81% seen once. Residents of 24 US areas, aged about 18 to 89 years, made up the participants. The CDR3 is made up of 13 amino acids. Germline lookup yields CDR1 KGHSY and CDR2 FQNENV. Trimming removed 4 bases at V and 4 bases at J, with 8 bases between. What was sequenced was PBMCs or T cells enriched from blood (not recorded which). The J gene is TRBJ1-5, the V gene TRBV16; no firm D call. This receptor was taken from a man aged 40-55 years who had recovered from COVID-19. The chain's CDR3 is CASSRRSNQPQHF. The CDR3 DNA is TGTGCCAGCAGCCGAAGGAGTAATCAGCCCCAGCATTTT.